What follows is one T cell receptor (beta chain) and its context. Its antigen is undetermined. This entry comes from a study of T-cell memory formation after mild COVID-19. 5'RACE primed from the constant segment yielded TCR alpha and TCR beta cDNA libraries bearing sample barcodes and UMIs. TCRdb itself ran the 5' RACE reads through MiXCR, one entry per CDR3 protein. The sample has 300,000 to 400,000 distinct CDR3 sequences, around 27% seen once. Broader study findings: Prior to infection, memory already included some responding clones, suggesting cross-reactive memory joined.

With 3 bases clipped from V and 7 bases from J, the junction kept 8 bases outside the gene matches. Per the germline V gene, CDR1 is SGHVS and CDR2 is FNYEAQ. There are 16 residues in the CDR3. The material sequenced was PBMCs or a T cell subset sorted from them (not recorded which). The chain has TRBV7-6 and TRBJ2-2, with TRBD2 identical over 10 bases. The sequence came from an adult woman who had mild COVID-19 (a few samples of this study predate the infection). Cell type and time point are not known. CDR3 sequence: CASSFPPSSGGGELFF. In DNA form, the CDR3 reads TGTGCCAGCAGCTTTCCCCCATCTAGCGGGGGCGGGGAGCTGTTTTTT.